A selection of T cell receptor beta chains follows, all from one sample in a study of shared clonotypes between healthy human individuals. Only in-frame clones appear in the TCRdb table, and some are missing; sequencing was by immunoSEQ multiplex PCR. The data show millions of clones, 85% to 95% seen once. Sequences were obtained from naive CD8+ T cells from PBMCs. All receptors come from a man aged 18 to 29 in good health. Some clones in this sample may be carry-over from other donors' samples. The conserved cysteine and the conserved F or W are not part of the CDR3 here. Some rows have no size entry. The others give once, few or many, or a class for an expanded clone.

clone size	V gene	J gene	CDR3 protein
NA	TRBV6-1	TRBJ1-1	ASSETQGRVSEAF
NA	TRBV5-4	TRBJ2-7	ASSSGTLYEQY
NA	TRBV10-3	TRBJ2-3	AIMHPRNTDTQY
NA	TRBV7-9	TRBJ2-7	ASSTQGLAGVREQY
NA	TRBV7-9	TRBJ1-5	ASSSSGTGGYQPQH
NA	TRBV7-9	TRBJ2-1	ASSPVLAGAHNEQF
NA	TRBV27	TRBJ2-7	ASGASGTYEQY
NA	TRBV29-1	TRBJ1-3	SVRTALSSGNTIY
NA	TRBV28	TRBJ1-2	ASSPLGQAVGYT
NA	TRBV5-6	TRBJ1-5	ASSLAGDRNQPQH
NA	TRBV9	TRBJ2-2	ASSVSDSGELF
NA	TRBV9	TRBJ2-2	ASSVSGGTGELF
NA	TRBV10-2	TRBJ2-7	ASSESSRGYEQY
NA	TRBV6-1	TRBJ1-1	ASSAGRRFTEAF
NA	TRBV12-5	TRBJ1-2	ASGLAGSDGYT
few	TRBV27	TRBJ1-1	ASRGTGSFAEAF
once	TRBV6-5	TRBJ2-7	ASSYYRGSGNEQY
NA	TRBV9	TRBJ2-5	ASSTGQSSQETQY
NA	TRBV9	TRBJ2-7	ASSVGGESYEQY
NA	TRBV19	TRBJ1-4	ASSTGEDEKLF
NA	TRBV27	TRBJ1-2	ASSSADGTRDIYGYT
once	TRBV4-1	TRBJ2-3	ASSQTGGRAVADTQY
NA	TRBV10-3	TRBJ1-5	AISESEQRHSNQPQH
NA	TRBV20-1	TRBJ2-7	SASKYEQY
NA	TRBV7-2	TRBJ2-3	ASSPGVYNTDTQY
NA	TRBV4-1	TRBJ2-7	ASSLGPYPSYEQY
NA	TRBV6-5	TRBJ2-1	ASSPQGYNEQF
NA	TRBV14	TRBJ2-7	ASSLGTSGSMQY
once	TRBV19	TRBJ1-1	ASRFAGTEAF
NA	TRBV4-3	TRBJ2-1	ASSQYRVSYNEQF
NA	TRBV6-6	TRBJ2-1	ASSDGFYNEQF
NA	TRBV13	TRBJ2-7	ASSWTGGGEQY
NA	TRBV25-1	TRBJ1-1	ASSEFRGTEAF
NA	TRBV5-1	TRBJ1-5	ASSLGGRNQPQH
NA	TRBV10-1	TRBJ2-2	ASRGGTANTGELF
NA	TRBV11-2	TRBJ2-7	ASSSGSYYEQY
NA	TRBV28	TRBJ2-1	ASSLRVRGNEQF
NA	TRBV27	TRBJ2-7	ASAIGVYYEQY
NA	TRBV28	TRBJ1-3	ASSLWGGLSGNTIY
NA	TRBV5-1	TRBJ2-7	ASSYGDSSYEQY
NA	TRBV27	TRBJ1-2	ASSPTPYTGANYGYT
NA	TRBV28	TRBJ2-1	ASSLPSGSYNEQF
NA	TRBV10-2	TRBJ2-1	ASRARRGRDPRVEQF
NA	TRBV5-6	TRBJ1-5	ASSFGGLGQPQH
NA	TRBV7-9	TRBJ2-1	ASSLLLGPYNEQF
NA	TRBV4-3	TRBJ2-6	ASSQEWLGGVDGANVLT
NA	TRBV6-6	TRBJ2-7	ASSYSRDEQY
NA	TRBV6-6	TRBJ1-2	ASSYSENANYGYT
NA	TRBV10-3	TRBJ1-1	AIKGYTEAF
NA	TRBV28	TRBJ1-4	ASNAPGEKLF
NA	TRBV15	TRBJ1-2	ATSSDRGAYGYT
NA	TRBV27	TRBJ2-1	ASRIKGVNEQF
once	TRBV27	TRBJ1-2	ASSFQGRFSLGGYT
NA	TRBV7-2	TRBJ2-7	ASSRRDSPYEQY
NA	TRBV5-1	TRBJ1-4	ASSLAPFRQATNEKLF
NA	TRBV9	TRBJ2-1	ASSVHPGALDEQF
NA	TRBV9	TRBJ1-2	ASSSRDRDMGGYT